A single sample gave rise to the 20 T cell receptor beta chains below, sequenced in a study of blood T cell repertoires in COVID-19. Assay: immunoSEQ multiplex PCR; the TCRdb copy retains only in-frame clones and omits some. The data hold over 150,000 clones, with approximately 83% observed a single time. The specimen sequenced was peripheral blood. The receptors shown here come from a woman aged 55-70 years with COVID-19, enrolled during active disease.

The genes are TRBV29-1 and TRBJ1-6; tentative D call: TRBD1 (6 bases). The CDR3 contains 14 residues. Germline-derived CDR1 and CDR2 are SQVTM and ANQGSEA. V gave up 7 bases and J gave up 6 bases, with 16 bases separating them. The DNA for the CDR3 is TGCAGCGGAGTAGGGGGTTCAGTTAATTCACCCCTCCACTTT. As protein: CSGVGGSVNSPLHF.

The CDR3 DNA is TGTGCCAGTATCCCAGCACGGGGGGGAGGCGAAAAACTGTTTTTT. It is translated as CASIPARGGGEKLFF. This chain connects TRBV19 to TRBJ1-4; a weak D match, TRBD1 (5 bases). Germline lookup yields CDR1 LNHDA and CDR2 SQIVND (reference sequence). V shed 7 bases and J shed 8 bases, with 20 bases lying between them. There are 15 residues in the CDR3.

The CDR3 spells CASRTSDRDGYTF. The CDR3 region has the DNA TGTGCCAGCAGGACCTCGGACAGGGACGGCTACACCTTC. The gene calls are TRBV5-4 and TRBJ1-2, with 8 bases fitting TRBD1. V lost 5 bases to trimming and J lost 8 bases; unmatched junction nucleotides: 8. There are 13 residues in the CDR3. Germline V gene lookup returns CDR1 SGHNT and CDR2 YYREEE (reference sequence).

The chain joins TRBV12-1 to TRBJ2-7; the D call TRBD2 from the table was never checked on the DNA. TRBV12-1 represents a pseudogene. This CDR3 spans 16 amino acids. The CDR3 is CASSPWDTGGSYEQYF. The CDR3 nucleotides read TGTGCCAGCAGCCCCTGGGACACCGGGGGGTCCTACGAGCAGTACTTC.

The chain combines TRBV10-2 with TRBJ2-7; 8 positions match TRBD2. Looked up from germline, CDR1 is WSHSY and CDR2 is SAAADI. The CDR3 loop spans 16 amino acids. The junction had 11 bases not matched to a gene; V was cut back by 2 bases and J by 5 bases. As DNA, the CDR3 is TGCGCCAGCAGTGAGGCGGGAGGAGTGGATGCAAACGAGCAGTACTTC. Translating it yields CASSEAGGVDANEQYF.

The chain couples TRBV25-1 to TRBJ2-5; 10 bases fit TRBD2. Germline-derived CDR1 and CDR2 are MGHDK and SYGVNS. The CDR3 runs to 16 residues. V lost 0 bases and J lost 3; bases outside the gene matches: 4. The CDR3 sequence is CASSEYGAGGEETQYF. In DNA, the CDR3 is TGTGCCAGCAGTGAATATGGAGCGGGAGGGGAAGAGACCCAGTACTTC.

The chain combines TRBV5-8 with TRBJ2-7; 7 positions agree with TRBD2. The germline gives CDR1 SGHTS, CDR2 YDEGEE. V trimming: 4 bases; J trimming: 5 bases; junction bases outside the gene matches: 9. The CDR3 covers 14 residues. CDR3 DNA sequence: TGTGCCAGCAGCCTTGGCGGGAGATCTAACGAGCAGTACTTC. Translation gives CASSLGGRSNEQYF.

The gene calls are TRBV5-1 and TRBJ2-5; TRBD1 matches 10 bases. Losses at the gene ends were 5 bases for V and 5 bases for J; bases not matched to a gene: 6. The CDR3 loop spans 14 amino acids. Per germline, CDR1 SGHRS and CDR2 YFSETQ. CDR3 amino acids: CASRTDRGLETQYF. CDR3 nucleotides: TGCGCCAGCAGAACCGACAGGGGGCTGGAGACCCAGTACTTC.

The chain couples TRBV5-1 to TRBJ1-1; D possibly corresponds to TRBD1 (6 bases). Per the germline V gene, CDR1 is SGHRS and CDR2 is YFSETQ. The CDR3 consists of 16 residues. V dropped 1 base and J dropped 1 base, with 14 bases sitting between them. Here the CDR3 reads CASSLTSGTRNTEAFF. The CDR3 DNA is TGCGCCAGCAGCTTGACCTCCGGGACACGGAACACTGAAGCTTTCTTT.

The J gene is TRBJ1-6, the V gene TRBV7-3; D is unclear. CDR1 is SGHTA, CDR2 FQGTGA, per germline. The CDR3 totals 18 residues. Trimming pared 5 bases from V and 4 bases from J, leaving 21 bases between. The CDR3 DNA reads TGTGCCAGCAGCCCCCCGAGACTTGGGCGGGAATATAATTCACCCCTCCACTTT. Residues: CASSPPRLGREYNSPLHF.

The rearrangement links TRBV12-3 or TRBV12-4 to TRBJ2-5; 7 bases line up with TRBD1. CDR3 length: 11 residues. The J segment lost 5 bases and the V segment lost 7 bases, leaving 1 base of the junction unmatched. The DNA of the CDR3 is TGTGCCAGCAAACAGGGGGAGACCCAGTACTTC. Protein: CASKQGETQYF.

The J gene is TRBJ1-6, the V gene TRBV11-2; no firm D call. The length of the CDR3 is 13 residues. V lost 4 bases, J lost 12 bases, and 13 bases lay in between. Germline CDR1 and CDR2: SGHAT and FQNNGV. CDR3 sequence reads: CASSSWTGEPLHF. The CDR3 nucleotides read TGTGCCAGCAGCTCCTGGACTGGGGAACCCCTCCACTTT.

This chain connects TRBV6-1 to TRBJ2-7; 11 nucleotides match TRBD2. J was trimmed by 1 base and V by 2 bases; bases with no gene match: 16. Germline CDR1 MNHNS, CDR2 SASEGT. The CDR3 extends over 20 amino acids. The CDR3 coding sequence is TGTGCCAGCAGTGAATTAGGGTCGGGGAGACTAGCGGGACGATCCTACGAGCAGTACTTC. Translation: CASSELGSGRLAGRSYEQYF.

This chain connects TRBV25-1 to TRBJ2-7; TRBD1 matches at 10 bases. The V gene end was trimmed by 6 bases and the J gene end by 6 bases; junction bases not matched to a gene: 5. Germline CDR1 reads MGHDK; CDR2 reads SYGVNS. There are 13 residues in the CDR3. CDR3 nucleotides: TGTGCCAGCAGCCGGGACAGGGGAAGCGAGCAGTACTTC. Translation gives CASSRDRGSEQYF.

The genes are TRBV24-1 and TRBJ2-5, with 10 positions matching TRBD2. Looked up from germline, CDR1 is KGHDR and CDR2 is SFDVKD. The length of the CDR3 is 15 residues. The trim removed 5 bases at V and 2 bases at J, leaving 4 bases unmatched. CDR3: CATSALSGGQETQYF. In nucleotides, the CDR3 is TGTGCCACCAGTGCCCTTAGCGGGGGGCAAGAGACCCAGTACTTC.

The J gene is TRBJ1-4, the V gene TRBV6-5; D may be TRBD1 (6 bases). Germline V gene lookup returns CDR1 MNHEY and CDR2 SVGAGI. The germline V and J ends were trimmed by 7 bases and 7 bases, with 19 bases remaining between them. The CDR3 totals 15 residues. The CDR3 nucleotides are TGTGCCAGCACTCAACGACGGGGGGCGGGTGAAAAACTGTTTTTT. Translating gives CASTQRRGAGEKLFF.

The CDR3 DNA is TGTGCCAGCAGCGCGTCAGCTTTCCTTAACACATTCCTAGGACAGGGTAACACTGAAGCTTTCTTT. Translation: CASSASAFLNTFLGQGNTEAFF. The V call is TRBV9, the J call TRBJ1-1; TRBD1 matches at 8 bases. This CDR3 contains 22 residues. Germline CDR1 reads SGDLS; CDR2 reads YYNGEE. The J segment lost 2 bases and the V segment lost 3 bases, leaving 27 bases of the junction unmatched. Full variable domain (rest looked up from reference TRBV9 and TRBJ1-1): DSGVTQTPKHLITATGQRVTLRCSPRSGDLSVYWYQQSLDQGLQFLIQYYNGEERAKGNILERFSAQQFPDLHSELNLSSLELGDSALYFCASSASAFLNTFLGQGNTEAFFGQGTRLTVV.

The chain employs TRBV5-5 and TRBJ2-5, with TRBD1 matching over 8 bases. Germline V lookup: CDR1 SGHKS, CDR2 YYEKEE (reference sequence). The V and J ends lost 4 bases and 4 bases, in that order; junction bases with no gene match: 6. The CDR3 runs 14 residues. CDR3 in DNA: TGTGCCAGCAGCCATCAGGGGGCAGGAGAGACCCAGTACTTC. Translation gives CASSHQGAGETQYF.

The chain couples TRBV25-1 to TRBJ2-1; D is uncertain. V lost 1 base and J 7 bases, leaving 8 bases between the germline ends. The CDR3 is 13 amino acids. Germline CDR1 MGHDK, CDR2 SYGVNS. The CDR3 reads CASSESPGNEQFF. The CDR3 region has the DNA TGTGCCAGCAGTGAATCTCCAGGAAATGAGCAGTTCTTC.

CDR3 in DNA: TGCGCCAGCAGTGCTGCACACTATAGCAATCAGCCCCAGCATTTT. It is translated as CASSAAHYSNQPQHF. V is TRBV10-2 and J is TRBJ1-5; D remains unclear. Trimming removed 4 bases at V and 0 bases at J, with 10 bases between. Germline CDR1 and CDR2: WSHSY and SAAADI. This CDR3 has 15 amino acids.